This entry is about one T cell receptor beta chain. Clones were sequenced by immunoSEQ multiplex PCR, and TCRdb holds only the in-frame ones, with some missing. The data show approximately 44,000 clones, around 90% seen once. The sample originates from a study of T cell changes during pregnancy in multiple sclerosis. This TCR came from a female donor with multiple sclerosis, enrolled in a pregnancy study. Sample: CD4+ T cells from peripheral blood mononuclear cells, taken in the third trimester of pregnancy.

In DNA, the CDR3 is TGTGCCAGCAGCGTTACTAGCGTTGGGGGGAATGAGCAGTTCTTC. Its protein product is CASSVTSVGGNEQFF. This chain joins TRBV9 and TRBJ2-1; TRBD2 matches 7 bases. J gave up 7 bases and V 2 bases, and 9 bases lay outside the gene matches. Germline CDR1 reads SGDLS; CDR2 reads YYNGEE. The CDR3 is 15 amino acids.